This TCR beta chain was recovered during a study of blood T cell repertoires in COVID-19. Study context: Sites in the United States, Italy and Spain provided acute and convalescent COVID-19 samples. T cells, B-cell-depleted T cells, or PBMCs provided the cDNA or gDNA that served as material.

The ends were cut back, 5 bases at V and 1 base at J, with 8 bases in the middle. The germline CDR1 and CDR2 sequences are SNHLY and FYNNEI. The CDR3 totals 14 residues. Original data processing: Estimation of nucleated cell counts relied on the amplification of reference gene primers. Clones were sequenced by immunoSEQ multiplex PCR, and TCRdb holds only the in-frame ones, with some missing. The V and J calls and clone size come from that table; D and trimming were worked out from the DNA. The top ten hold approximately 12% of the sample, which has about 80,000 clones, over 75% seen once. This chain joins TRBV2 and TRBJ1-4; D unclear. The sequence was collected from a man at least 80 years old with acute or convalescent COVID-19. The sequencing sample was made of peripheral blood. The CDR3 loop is CASSWSVTNEKLFF. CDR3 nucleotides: TGTGCCAGCAGTTGGAGTGTAACTAATGAAAAACTGTTTTTT. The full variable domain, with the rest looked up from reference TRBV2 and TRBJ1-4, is EPEVTQTPSHQVTQMGQEVILRCVPISNHLYFYWYRQILGQKVEFLVSFYNNEISEKSEIFDDQFSVERPDGSNFTLKIRSTKLEDSAMYFCASSWSVTNEKLFFGSGTQLSVL.